The 16 T cell receptor beta chains below all came from one sample that was sequenced in a study of beta chain features in type 1 diabetes. For these receptors, no antigen is known. What was sequenced were expressed TCRB transcripts, since all of the isolated RNA had been reverse transcribed. The protocol was immunoSEQ multiplex PCR, while the TCRdb copy is restricted to in-frame clones and leaves out a portion. The table has tens of thousands of clones, 45% to 50% seen once; the top ten hold about 0.7%. Findings of the study overall: When Type 1 diabetes patients were examined, their TCRB CDR3s proved moderately but significantly shorter in all four CD4+ subsets.

Sequenced material: central memory CD4+ T cells from blood. The source is a man aged 30 to 45 with type 1 diabetes.

The chain recombines TRBV11-2 with TRBJ1-1, with 7 bases that match TRBD1. From germline, CDR1 is SGHAT and CDR2 FQNNGV. V lost 2 bases, J lost 2 bases, and 8 bases stayed unmatched. The CDR3 has 16 residues. The CDR3 region has the DNA TGTGCCAGCAGCTTAAACCCAGGGACAGCTAACACTGAAGCTTTCTTT. Protein: CASSLNPGTANTEAFF.

The rearrangement uses TRBV7-9 and TRBJ2-5; 7 bases are a match to TRBD2. The CDR3 length is 14 residues. Germline CDR1 and CDR2: SEHNR and FQNEAQ (reference sequence). The V and J ends lost 3 bases and 2 bases, in that order; junction bases with no gene match: 3. CDR3 loop: CASSFGGGQETQYF. The CDR3 coding sequence is TGTGCCAGCAGCTTTGGGGGGGGACAAGAGACCCAGTACTTC. Combining the CDR3 with reference TRBV7-9 and TRBJ2-5 gives the whole variable domain DTGVSQNPRHKITKRGQNVTFRCDPISEHNRLYWYRQTLGQGPEFLTYFQNEAQLEKSRLLSDRFSAERPKGSFSTLEIQRTEQGDSAMYLCASSFGGGQETQYFGPGTRLLVL.

The chain is built from TRBV30 and TRBJ1-1; D is possibly TRBD1 (6 bases). V was pared by 0 bases and J by 6 bases, with 20 bases between. From germline, CDR1 is GTSNPN and CDR2 SVGIG (reference sequence). The CDR3 runs to 16 residues. This CDR3 reads CAWSVTPGGANPEAFF. CDR3 DNA sequence: TGTGCCTGGAGTGTAACCCCCGGGGGGGCGAATCCTGAAGCTTTCTTT.

The V call is TRBV18, the J call TRBJ2-1, with 10 nucleotides matching TRBD2. The germline V gene encodes CDR1 KGHSH and CDR2 LQKENI. With V trimmed by 3 bases and J by 3 bases, 2 bases remained unmatched. CDR3 length: 15 residues. This CDR3 reads CASSPIAGGYNEQFF. The CDR3 bases are TGTGCCAGCTCACCTATAGCGGGGGGCTACAATGAGCAGTTCTTC.

This clone was seen only once. This CDR3 reads CASSRGRSTDTQYF. DNA of the CDR3: TGTGCCAGCAGTCGGGGTCGCAGCACAGATACGCAGTATTTT. V and J are TRBV27 and TRBJ2-3; a possible D gene is TRBD2 (5 bases). The germline gives CDR1 MNHEY, CDR2 SMNVEV (reference sequence). V was pared by 5 bases and J by 0 bases, with 9 bases between. The CDR3 has 14 residues.

This rearrangement joins TRBV6-5 to TRBJ1-2, with D possibly matching TRBD1 (6 bases). CDR3 length: 12 residues. Germline lookup yields CDR1 MNHEY and CDR2 SVGAGI. The germline V and J ends were trimmed by 8 bases and 8 bases, with 15 bases remaining between them. CDR3 DNA: TGTGCCAGCTGGACAGAGGTGACAGGCTACACCTTC. It translates to CASWTEVTGYTF.

The genes are TRBV30 and TRBJ1-2; 10 nucleotides line up with TRBD1. Per germline, CDR1 GTSNPN and CDR2 SVGIG (reference sequence). Trimming at V came to 0 bases and at J to 2 bases, leaving 6 bases not matched to a gene. There are 16 residues in the CDR3. CDR3 sequence reads: CAWSVWGQGLNYGYTF. CDR3 bases: TGTGCCTGGAGTGTATGGGGACAGGGGCTGAACTATGGCTACACCTTC.

This chain joins TRBV15 and TRBJ1-2, with D possibly being TRBD1 (6 bases). This CDR3 is 15 amino acids long. Per germline, CDR1 LNHNV and CDR2 YYDKDF (reference sequence). The V end lost 0 bases, the J end lost 5 bases, and 13 bases lay between the germline ends. In DNA, the CDR3 is TGTGCCACCAGCAGAGAGAGGGGGGGGGAGTATGGCTACACCTTC. This encodes CATSRERGGEYGYTF.

This chain joins TRBV5-6 and TRBJ2-1; no clear D. The CDR3 runs 12 residues. Trimming pared 1 base from V and 9 bases from J, leaving 8 bases between. CDR1 and CDR2 from the germline V gene are SGHDT and YYEEEE. The CDR3 sequence: CASSLWRSEQFF. CDR3 DNA: TGTGCCAGCAGCTTGTGGAGATCTGAGCAGTTCTTC.

V and J are TRBV18 and TRBJ2-7, with a weak D call TRBD1 (6 bases). Trimming took 3 bases from V and 6 from J, leaving 15 bases between them. The CDR3 contains 14 residues. Germline V gives CDR1 KGHSH, CDR2 LQKENI. This CDR3 is CASSPSTGRGEQYF. The CDR3 nucleotides read TGTGCCAGCTCACCGAGCACAGGGCGCGGCGAGCAGTACTTC. Using reference TRBV18 and TRBJ2-7 for the parts outside the CDR3, the full variable domain is NAGVMQNPRHLVRRRGQEARLRCSPMKGHSHVYWYRQLPEEGLKFMVYLQKENIIDESGMPKERFSAEFPKEGPSILRIQQVVRGDSAAYFCASSPSTGRGEQYFGPGTRLTVT.

The V and J genes are TRBV7-6 and TRBJ2-1; D might be TRBD2 (6 bases). The CDR3 length is 17 residues. The V gene lost 1 base and the J gene lost 9 bases, with 22 bases spanning the gap. CDR1 is SGHVS, CDR2 FNYEAQ, per germline. CDR3 residues: CASSLVGGTSPRGEQFF. The CDR3 DNA follows: TGTGCCAGCAGCTTAGTAGGCGGGACTTCTCCTCGGGGTGAGCAGTTCTTC. Filled out from reference TRBV7-6 and TRBJ2-1, the complete variable domain reads GAGVSQSPRYKVTKRGQDVALRCDPISGHVSLYWYRQALGQGPEFLTYFNYEAQQDKSGLPNDRFSAERPEGSISTLTIQRTEQRDSAMYRCASSLVGGTSPRGEQFFGPGTRLTVL.

The chain links TRBV13 to TRBJ2-1; TRBD2 agrees at 10 bases. The CDR3 totals 19 residues. V lost 8 bases, J lost 0 bases, and 16 bases stayed unmatched. Germline V gives CDR1 PRHDT, CDR2 FYEKMQ (reference sequence). DNA for the CDR3: TGTGCCAGCGCACCCGGGACTAGCGTAACTATCAACTCCTACAATGAGCAGTTCTTC. This sequence encodes CASAPGTSVTINSYNEQFF. Variable domain in full (rest from reference TRBV13 and TRBJ2-1): AAGVIQSPRHLIKEKRETATLKCYPIPRHDTVYWYQQGPGQDPQFLISFYEKMQSDKGSIPDRFSAQQFSDYHSELNMSSLELGDSALYFCASAPGTSVTINSYNEQFFGPGTRLTVL.

This chain joins TRBV10-3 and TRBJ2-3; the D gene is possibly TRBD1 (8 bases). The germline CDR1 and CDR2 sequences are ENHRY and SYGVKD. There are 14 residues in the CDR3. The V end lost 6 bases, the J end lost 4 bases, and 14 bases lay between the germline ends. CDR3 region: CAIRQGGGADTQYF. CDR3 nucleotide sequence: TGTGCCATCAGACAGGGGGGGGGCGCAGATACGCAGTATTTT.

This clone turned up a few times. This chain joins TRBV12-5 and TRBJ2-3; tentative D call: TRBD1 (7 bases). The CDR3 sequence is 15 residues long. The V and J ends lost 0 bases and 4 bases respectively, with 11 bases between them. Germline-derived CDR1 and CDR2 are LGHNT and FRNRAP. The CDR3: CASGLVQGEADTQYF. For the CDR3, the DNA is TGTGCTAGTGGTTTGGTGCAGGGGGAGGCAGATACGCAGTATTTT.

V usage is TRBV5-8 and J usage is TRBJ1-6; 7 nucleotides align to TRBD1. Germline CDR1 reads SGHTS; CDR2 reads YDEGEE. V dropped 4 bases and J dropped 8; count of bases not matched to a gene: 12. This CDR3 has 16 amino acids. The CDR3 DNA reads as TGTGCCAGCAGCCCTGGAAACAGGGGTTCGCATTCACCCCTCCACTTT. Protein sequence: CASSPGNRGSHSPLHF.

V gene TRBV18 combines with J gene TRBJ2-7, with 8 bases fitting TRBD1. Trimming at V came to 6 bases and at J to 7 bases, leaving 8 bases not matched to a gene. In germline, CDR1 is KGHSH, CDR2 LQKENI. This CDR3 spans 13 amino acids. This chain's CDR3 is CASSPIRTGEQYF. CDR3 sequence (DNA): TGTGCCAGCTCCCCCATCCGGACAGGGGAGCAGTACTTC.